Each of the 13 T cell receptor beta chains below was sequenced from the same sample in a study of shared clonotypes between healthy human individuals. TCRdb's table, derived via immunoSEQ multiplex PCR, lists solely in-frame clones and lacks some. The table has about 2.2 million clones, 93% seen once. Naive CD8 cells were CD45RO-negative, positively selected for CCR7, excluding terminally differentiated effector memory CD45RA+ cells. The sample comprised naive CD8+ T cells from PBMCs. The receptors stem from a man aged 18 to 29 in good health. Some clones in this sample may be carry-over from other donors' samples.

The CDR3 here is CASSPRGGTRAYTDTQYF. The CDR3 region has the DNA TGTGCCAGCAGTCCACGCGGCGGGACTCGTGCGTACACAGATACGCAGTATTTT. The rearrangement uses TRBV27 and TRBJ2-3, with a weak D call TRBD2 (6 bases). The V end was cut by 5 bases, the J end by 2 bases, with 23 bases between. The germline gives CDR1 MNHEY, CDR2 SMNVEV (reference sequence). CDR3 size: 18 residues.

The V call is TRBV7-9, the J call TRBJ1-3; the match to TRBD1 covers 10 bases. The trim removed 6 bases at V and 4 bases at J, leaving 15 bases unmatched. Germline V gives CDR1 SEHNR, CDR2 FQNEAQ (reference sequence). The CDR3 runs 18 residues. The CDR3 region has the DNA TGTGCCAGCAGACTCCGGGACAGGGGAGGAATTGGAGGAAACACCATATATTTT. This gives the protein CASRLRDRGGIGGNTIYF.

The CDR3 region is CASTRDTGELFF. For the CDR3, the DNA is TGTGCCAGCACCAGGGACACCGGGGAGCTGTTTTTT. The chain links TRBV5-4 to TRBJ2-2, with D tentatively TRBD1 (5 bases). Trimming took off 6 bases at V and 3 bases at J, with 6 bases between the two ends. Looked up from germline, CDR1 is SGHNT and CDR2 is YYREEE (reference sequence). The CDR3 is 12 amino acids. The full variable domain, in which reference TRBV5-4 and TRBJ2-2 provide the parts outside the CDR3, is ETGVTQSPTHLIKTRGQQVTLRCSSQSGHNTVSWYQQALGQGPQFIFQYYREEENGRGNFPPRFSGLQFPNYSSELNVNALELDDSALYLCASTRDTGELFFGEGSRLTVL.

The rearrangement uses TRBV28 and TRBJ1-1, with D possibly TRBD1 on 6 matching bases. Germline lookup yields CDR1 MDHEN and CDR2 SYDVKM. Trimming cost V 8 bases and J 4 bases, with 14 bases left between them. The CDR3 is 13 residues long. For the CDR3, the DNA is TGTGCCAGCGCACAGGGCTGGGGCACTGAAGCTTTCTTT. It yields the protein CASAQGWGTEAFF.

The genes are TRBV11-2 and TRBJ1-2, with D maybe TRBD1 (6 bases). Germline-derived CDR1 and CDR2 are SGHAT and FQNNGV. Trimming stripped 5 bases from V and 8 bases from J, with 15 bases between. This CDR3 spans 13 amino acids. The CDR3, as DNA: TGTGCCAGCAGCCCGGGGGGGGCCGCCGGCTACACCTTC. Its translation is CASSPGGAAGYTF.

This clone turned up a few times. The J gene is TRBJ1-1, the V gene TRBV27; a weak D match, TRBD1 (5 bases). Trimming stripped 0 bases from V and 4 bases from J, with 18 bases between. Germline V lookup: CDR1 MNHEY, CDR2 SMNVEV (reference sequence). The CDR3 is made up of 17 amino acids. CDR3 protein: CASSLSKGWGVSTEAFF. The CDR3 DNA is TGTGCCAGCAGTTTATCCAAAGGCTGGGGCGTGAGCACTGAAGCTTTCTTT.

Regarding this clone: The junction departs from germline at one end; a sequencing error may be responsible. This chain connects TRBV9 to TRBJ2-3; D is tentatively TRBD1 or TRBD2 (5 bases each). Germline CDR1 and CDR2: SGDLS and YYNGEE. The length of the CDR3 is 12 residues. The CDR3 nucleotides are TGTGCCAGCAGAGGAACGGGTCCAGGGACGAATTTT. Translated: CASRGTGPGTNF.

The V call is TRBV13, the J call TRBJ2-1, with unresolved D. This CDR3 is built from 12 residues. Trimming pared 5 bases from V and 5 bases from J, leaving 7 bases between. Germline lookup yields CDR1 PRHDT and CDR2 FYEKMQ (reference sequence). Here the CDR3 DNA reads TGTGCCAGCAGCCAGAGACACAATGAGCAGTTCTTC. This sequence encodes CASSQRHNEQFF. The full variable domain, its missing parts supplied by reference TRBV13 and TRBJ2-1, is AAGVIQSPRHLIKEKRETATLKCYPIPRHDTVYWYQQGPGQDPQFLISFYEKMQSDKGSIPDRFSAQQFSDYHSELNMSSLELGDSALYFCASSQRHNEQFFGPGTRLTVL.

The CDR3 is CASSYRGTGPIYGYTF. The CDR3 region has the DNA TGTGCCAGCAGTTACCGGGGGACAGGACCAATTTATGGCTACACCTTC. The rearrangement joins TRBV6-5 to TRBJ1-2, with 8 bases that match TRBD1. Trimming at V came to 2 bases and at J to 5 bases, leaving 10 bases not matched to a gene. Looked up from germline, CDR1 is MNHEY and CDR2 is SVGAGI. The CDR3 consists of 16 residues.

In its sample, this clone was seen once. This chain joins TRBV19 and TRBJ1-1; 8 bases fit TRBD1. The CDR3 is 15 amino acids. With V trimmed by 7 bases and J by 4 bases, 11 bases remained unmatched. Per germline, CDR1 LNHDA and CDR2 SQIVND (reference sequence). CDR3: CASIGAGQGGTEAFF. DNA for the CDR3: TGTGCCAGTATCGGGGCCGGACAGGGCGGCACTGAAGCTTTCTTT.

As to this clone: Other nucleotide sequences in the sample specify the same CDR3. The chain is built from TRBV27 and TRBJ1-5; D uncertain. CDR1 MNHEY and CDR2 SMNVEV come from the germline V gene (reference sequence). The CDR3 contains 14 residues. V shed 3 bases and J shed 0 bases, with 6 bases lying between them. CDR3 sequence reads: CASSFLDSNQPQHF. The CDR3 DNA reads as TGTGCCAGCAGTTTCTTGGATAGCAATCAGCCCCAGCATTTT.

The V call is TRBV28, the J call TRBJ2-7, with 7 bases fitting TRBD2. This CDR3 region has 15 residues. J gave up 0 bases and V 8 bases, and 10 bases lay outside the gene matches. Germline assignment: CDR1 MDHEN and CDR2 SYDVKM. The CDR3 here is CASRPQAGPSYEQYF. The DNA of the CDR3 is TGTGCCAGCCGTCCCCAAGCGGGGCCCTCCTACGAGCAGTACTTC.

The CDR3 sequence: CSAVLSGRLQETQYF. The CDR3 DNA sequence: TGCAGCGCCGTATTAAGCGGGAGGCTCCAGGAGACCCAGTACTTC. The chain has TRBV29-1 and TRBJ2-5; 9 bases align to TRBD2. J gave up 5 bases and V 7 bases, and 14 bases lay outside the gene matches. The CDR3 spans 15 residues. Looked up from germline, CDR1 is SQVTM and CDR2 is ANQGSEA.